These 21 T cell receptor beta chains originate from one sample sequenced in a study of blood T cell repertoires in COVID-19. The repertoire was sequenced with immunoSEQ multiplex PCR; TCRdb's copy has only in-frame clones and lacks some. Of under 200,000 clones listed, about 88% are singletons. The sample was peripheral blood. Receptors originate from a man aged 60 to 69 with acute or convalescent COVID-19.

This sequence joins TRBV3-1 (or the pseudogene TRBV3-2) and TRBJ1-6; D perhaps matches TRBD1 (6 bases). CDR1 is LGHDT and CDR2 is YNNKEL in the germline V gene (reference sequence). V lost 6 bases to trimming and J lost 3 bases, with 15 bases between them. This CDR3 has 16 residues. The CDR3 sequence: CASRAGEGVYNSPLHF. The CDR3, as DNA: TGTGCCAGCAGAGCAGGGGAGGGAGTCTATAATTCACCCCTCCACTTT.

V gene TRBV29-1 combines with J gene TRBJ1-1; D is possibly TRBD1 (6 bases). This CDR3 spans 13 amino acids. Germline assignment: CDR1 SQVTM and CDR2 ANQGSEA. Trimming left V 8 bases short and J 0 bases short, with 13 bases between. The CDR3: CSPWTVLNTEAFF. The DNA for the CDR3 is TGCAGCCCTTGGACAGTTCTGAACACTGAAGCTTTCTTT.

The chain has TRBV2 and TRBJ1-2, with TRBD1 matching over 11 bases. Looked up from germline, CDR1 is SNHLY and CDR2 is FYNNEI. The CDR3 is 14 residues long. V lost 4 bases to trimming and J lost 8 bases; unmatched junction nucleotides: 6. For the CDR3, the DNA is TGTGCCAGCAGTGTCGGACAGGGGGCAAAGGGCTACACCTTC. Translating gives CASSVGQGAKGYTF.

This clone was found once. The CDR3 DNA sequence: TGCGCCAGCAGCCCGTCGGGGGGTCCCAATGAGCAGTTCTTC. Its translation: CASSPSGGPNEQFF. The rearrangement joins TRBV5-1 to TRBJ2-1, with 7 bases lining up with TRBD2. Germline assignment: CDR1 SGHRS and CDR2 YFSETQ. The CDR3 spans 14 residues. The V segment lost 4 bases and the J segment 6 bases; nucleotides outside the gene matches: 7.

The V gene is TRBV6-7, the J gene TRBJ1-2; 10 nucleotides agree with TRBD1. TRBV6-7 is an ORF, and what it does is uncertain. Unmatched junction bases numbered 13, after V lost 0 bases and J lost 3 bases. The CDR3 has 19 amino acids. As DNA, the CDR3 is TGTGCCAGCAGTTACTCAAAACGACAGGGGGCAAGTCGAGACTATGGCTACACCTTC. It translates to CASSYSKRQGASRDYGYTF.

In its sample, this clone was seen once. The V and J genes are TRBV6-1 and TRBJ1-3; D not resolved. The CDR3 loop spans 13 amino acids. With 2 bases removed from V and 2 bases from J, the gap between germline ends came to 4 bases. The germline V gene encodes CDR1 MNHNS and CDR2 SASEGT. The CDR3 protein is CASSESTGNTIYF. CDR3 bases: TGTGCCAGCAGTGAATCCACTGGAAACACCATATATTTT.

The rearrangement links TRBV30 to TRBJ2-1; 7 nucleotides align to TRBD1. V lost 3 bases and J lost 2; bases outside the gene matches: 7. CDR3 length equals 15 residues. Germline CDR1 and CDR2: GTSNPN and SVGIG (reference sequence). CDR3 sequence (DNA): TGTGCCTGGAGCCGAGGGGGCCAACCCTACAATGAGCAGTTCTTC. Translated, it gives CAWSRGGQPYNEQFF.

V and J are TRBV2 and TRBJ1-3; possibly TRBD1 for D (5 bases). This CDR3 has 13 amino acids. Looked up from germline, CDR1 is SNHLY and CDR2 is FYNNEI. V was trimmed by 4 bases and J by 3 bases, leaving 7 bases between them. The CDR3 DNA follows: TGTGCCAGCAGTGGGGGGGTTGGAAACACCATATATTTT. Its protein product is CASSGGVGNTIYF.

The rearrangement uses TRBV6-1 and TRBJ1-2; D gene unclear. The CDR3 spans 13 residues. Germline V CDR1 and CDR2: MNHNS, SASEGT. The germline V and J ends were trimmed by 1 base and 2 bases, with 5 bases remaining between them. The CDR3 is CASSEDRNYGYTF. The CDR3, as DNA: TGTGCCAGCAGTGAAGACAGAAACTATGGCTACACCTTC.

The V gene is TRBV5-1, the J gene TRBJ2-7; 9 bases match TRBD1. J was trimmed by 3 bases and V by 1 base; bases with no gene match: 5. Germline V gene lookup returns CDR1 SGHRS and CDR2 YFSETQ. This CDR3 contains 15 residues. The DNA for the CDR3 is TGCGCCAGCAGCTTGTCCTGGACAGGGGACTACGAGCAGTACTTC. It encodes CASSLSWTGDYEQYF.

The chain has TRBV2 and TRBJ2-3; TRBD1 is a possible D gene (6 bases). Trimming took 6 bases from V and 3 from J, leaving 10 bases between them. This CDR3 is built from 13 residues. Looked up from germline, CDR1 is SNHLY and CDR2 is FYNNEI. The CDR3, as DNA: TGTGCCAGCAGGTCCAGGGGTACAGATACGCAGTATTTT. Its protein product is CASRSRGTDTQYF. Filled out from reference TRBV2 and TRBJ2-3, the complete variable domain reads EPEVTQTPSHQVTQMGQEVILRCVPISNHLYFYWYRQILGQKVEFLVSFYNNEISEKSEIFDDQFSVERPDGSNFTLKIRSTKLEDSAMYFCASRSRGTDTQYFGPGTRLTVL.

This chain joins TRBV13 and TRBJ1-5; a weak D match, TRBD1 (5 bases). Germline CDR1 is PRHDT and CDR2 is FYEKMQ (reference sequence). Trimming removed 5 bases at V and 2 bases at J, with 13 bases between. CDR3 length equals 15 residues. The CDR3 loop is CASSRGGTGNQPQHF. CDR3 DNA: TGTGCCAGCAGCCGGGGGGGGACGGGCAATCAGCCCCAGCATTTT.

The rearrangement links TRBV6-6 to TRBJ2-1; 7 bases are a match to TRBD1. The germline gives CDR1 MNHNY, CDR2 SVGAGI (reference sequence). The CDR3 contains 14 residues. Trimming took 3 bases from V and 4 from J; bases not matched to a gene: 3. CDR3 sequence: CASSYRDRYNEQFF. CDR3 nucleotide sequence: TGTGCCAGCAGTTATAGGGACAGATACAATGAGCAGTTCTTC.

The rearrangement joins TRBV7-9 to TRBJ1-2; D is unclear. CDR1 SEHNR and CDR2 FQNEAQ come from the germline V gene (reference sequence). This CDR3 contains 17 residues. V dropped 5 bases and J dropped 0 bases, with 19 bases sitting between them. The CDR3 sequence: CASSPALKRGTNYGYTF. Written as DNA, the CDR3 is TGTGCCAGCAGCCCAGCCCTTAAAAGAGGGACTAACTATGGCTACACCTTC.

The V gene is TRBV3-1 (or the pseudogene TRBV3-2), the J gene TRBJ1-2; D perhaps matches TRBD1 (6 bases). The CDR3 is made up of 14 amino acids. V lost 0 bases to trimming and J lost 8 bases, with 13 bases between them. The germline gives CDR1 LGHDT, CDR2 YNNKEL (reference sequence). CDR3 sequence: CASSQDNSGDGYTF. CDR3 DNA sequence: TGTGCCAGCAGCCAAGATAATTCAGGGGACGGCTACACCTTC.

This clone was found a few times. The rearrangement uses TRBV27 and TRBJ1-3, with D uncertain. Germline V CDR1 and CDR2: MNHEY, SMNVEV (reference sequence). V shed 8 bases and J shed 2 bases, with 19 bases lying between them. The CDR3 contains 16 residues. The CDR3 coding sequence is TGTGCCAGCGGCCGTGGAAGCCCAGGCGCTGGAAACACCATATATTTT. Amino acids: CASGRGSPGAGNTIYF.

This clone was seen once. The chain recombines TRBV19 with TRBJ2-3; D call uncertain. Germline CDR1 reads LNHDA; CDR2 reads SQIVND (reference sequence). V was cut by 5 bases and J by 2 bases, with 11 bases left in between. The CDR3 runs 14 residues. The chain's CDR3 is CASSVTVITDTQYF. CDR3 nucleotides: TGTGCCAGTAGTGTAACGGTTATCACAGATACGCAGTATTTT.

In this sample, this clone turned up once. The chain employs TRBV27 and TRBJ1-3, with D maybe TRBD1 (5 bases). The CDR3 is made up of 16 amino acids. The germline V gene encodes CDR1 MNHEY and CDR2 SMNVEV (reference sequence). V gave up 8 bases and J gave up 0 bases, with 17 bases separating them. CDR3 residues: CASGRGGEHSGNTIYF. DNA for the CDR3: TGTGCCAGCGGTCGGGGCGGGGAACACTCTGGAAACACCATATATTTT.

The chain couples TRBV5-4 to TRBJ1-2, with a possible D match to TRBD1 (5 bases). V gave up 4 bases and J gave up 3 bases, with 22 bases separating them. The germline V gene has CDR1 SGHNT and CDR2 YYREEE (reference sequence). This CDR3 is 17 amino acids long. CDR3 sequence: CASSTHRAAGIDYGYTF. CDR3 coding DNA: TGTGCCAGCAGCACCCACCGGGCGGCAGGGATCGACTATGGCTACACCTTC.

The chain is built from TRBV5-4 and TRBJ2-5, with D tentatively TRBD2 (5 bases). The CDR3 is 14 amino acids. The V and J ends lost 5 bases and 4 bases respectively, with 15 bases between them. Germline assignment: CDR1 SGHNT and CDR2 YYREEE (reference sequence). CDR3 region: CASSVTGTGETQYF. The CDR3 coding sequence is TGTGCCAGCAGTGTTACGGGAACTGGAGAGACCCAGTACTTC.

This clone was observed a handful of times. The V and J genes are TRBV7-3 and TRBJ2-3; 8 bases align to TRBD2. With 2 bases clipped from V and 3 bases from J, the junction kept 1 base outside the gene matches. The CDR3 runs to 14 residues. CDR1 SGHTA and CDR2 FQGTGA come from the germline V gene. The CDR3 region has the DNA TGTGCCAGCAGCTTAGCGGGGGGAACAGATACGCAGTATTTT. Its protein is CASSLAGGTDTQYF. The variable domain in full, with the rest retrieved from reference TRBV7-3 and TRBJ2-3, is GAGVSQTPSNKVTEKGKYVELRCDPISGHTALYWYRQSLGQGPEFLIYFQGTGAADDSGLPNDRFFAVRPEGSVSTLKIQRTERGDSAVYLCASSLAGGTDTQYFGPGTRLTVL.